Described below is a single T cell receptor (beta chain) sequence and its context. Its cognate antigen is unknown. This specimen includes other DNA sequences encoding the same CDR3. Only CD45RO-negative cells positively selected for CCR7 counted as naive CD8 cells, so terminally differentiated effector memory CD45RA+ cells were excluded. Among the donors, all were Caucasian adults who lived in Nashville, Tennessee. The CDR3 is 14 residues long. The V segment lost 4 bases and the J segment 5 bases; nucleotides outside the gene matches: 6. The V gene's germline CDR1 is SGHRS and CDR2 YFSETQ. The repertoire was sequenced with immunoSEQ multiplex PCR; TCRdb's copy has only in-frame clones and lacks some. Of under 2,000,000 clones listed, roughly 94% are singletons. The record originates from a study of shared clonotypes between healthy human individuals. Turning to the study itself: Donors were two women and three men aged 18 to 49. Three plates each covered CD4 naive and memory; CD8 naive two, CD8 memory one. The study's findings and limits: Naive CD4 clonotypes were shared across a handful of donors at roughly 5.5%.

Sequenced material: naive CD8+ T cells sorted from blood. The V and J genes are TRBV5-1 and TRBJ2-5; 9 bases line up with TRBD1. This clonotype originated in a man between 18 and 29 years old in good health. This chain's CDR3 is CASSLTGGYETQYF. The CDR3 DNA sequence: TGCGCCAGCAGCCTGACAGGGGGATACGAGACCCAGTACTTC.